The rows below give T cell receptor beta chains drawn from one sample of a study of T cells in Graves' hyperthyroidism and ophthalmopathy. TCRdb recomputed calls from the multiplex PCR reads with MiXCR, one row per CDR3 protein. The sample comprises approximately 410,000 distinct CDR3 sequences, roughly 14% of which are singletons, and around 14% rests with the top ten. Sequencing was done on a sample of blood. These TCRs come from a young man with Graves' ophthalmopathy. Each CDR3 is given with its conserved first and last residue. Fields, in order: D gene, clone size, J gene, V gene, CDR3 length, CDR3 protein, CDR3 DNA. A D gene is named only where the DNA matches it firmly. Where a row states a size, it is once, few, many or the class of an expanded clone; other rows omit it.

d_gene: NA; abundance: many; j_gene: TRBJ2-1; v_gene: TRBV5-1; len: 17; CDR3aa: CASSWRGGVSSYNEQFF; CDR3nt: TGCGCCAGCAGCTGGCGAGGCGGGGTAAGCTCCTACAATGAGCAGTTCTTC
d_gene: NA; abundance: few; j_gene: TRBJ2-7; v_gene: TRBV4-1; len: 15; CDR3aa: CASSQAPPGAGEQYF; CDR3nt: TGCGCCAGCAGCCAGGCGCCCCCAGGGGCGGGTGAGCAGTACTTC
d_gene: TRBD2; abundance: many; j_gene: TRBJ2-1; v_gene: TRBV6-1; len: 16; CDR3aa: CASRPRSGLAYNEQFF; CDR3nt: TGTGCCAGCAGGCCAAGATCGGGACTAGCTTACAATGAGCAGTTCTTC
d_gene: TRBD2; abundance: few; j_gene: TRBJ2-6; v_gene: TRBV9; len: 19; CDR3aa: CASSPMGGYPPSGANVLTF; CDR3nt: TGTGCCAGCAGCCCTATGGGGGGGTATCCTCCCTCTGGGGCCAACGTCCTGACTTTC
d_gene: NA; abundance: few; j_gene: TRBJ2-7; v_gene: TRBV28; len: 14; CDR3aa: CASSPTAASYEQYF; CDR3nt: TGTGCCAGCAGTCCGACAGCGGCCTCCTACGAGCAGTACTTC
d_gene: TRBD1; abundance: many; j_gene: TRBJ1-6; v_gene: TRBV11-1; len: 16; CDR3aa: CASSFGDRGGNSPLHF; CDR3nt: TGTGCCAGCAGCTTTGGAGACAGGGGTGGCAATTCACCCCTCCACTTT
d_gene: NA; abundance: many; j_gene: TRBJ2-1; v_gene: TRBV6-1; len: 14; CDR3aa: CASSEYPTENEQFF; CDR3nt: TGTGCCAGCAGTGAATACCCGACGGAAAATGAGCAGTTCTTC
d_gene: NA; abundance: NA; j_gene: TRBJ2-5; v_gene: TRBV10-1; len: 14; CDR3aa: CASSEPGSDETQYF; CDR3nt: TGCGCCAGCAGTGAGCCGGGTAGCGATGAGACCCAGTACTTC
d_gene: NA; abundance: many; j_gene: TRBJ1-2; v_gene: TRBV18; len: 14; CDR3aa: CASSPWARKIGYTF; CDR3nt: TGTGCCAGCTCACCGTGGGCCAGGAAGATCGGCTACACCTTC
d_gene: TRBD1; abundance: many; j_gene: TRBJ1-2; v_gene: TRBV6-1; len: 13; CDR3aa: CASSKQGAGGYTF; CDR3nt: TGTGCCAGCAGTAAACAGGGGGCGGGAGGCTACACCTTC
d_gene: NA; abundance: many; j_gene: TRBJ2-3; v_gene: TRBV11-3; len: 13; CDR3aa: CASSLYSTDTQYF; CDR3nt: TGTGCCAGCAGCTTGTACAGCACAGATACGCAGTATTTT
d_gene: NA; abundance: few; j_gene: TRBJ1-3; v_gene: TRBV12-3/TRBV12-4; len: 15; CDR3aa: CASSPPGRAGNTIYF; CDR3nt: TGTGCCAGCAGCCCGCCGGGGCGGGCTGGAAACACCATATATTTT
d_gene: TRBD2; abundance: many; j_gene: TRBJ2-7; v_gene: TRBV6-5; len: 15; CDR3aa: CASSSLAGGLYEQYF; CDR3nt: TGTGCCAGCAGTTCCCTAGCGGGGGGTCTCTACGAGCAGTACTTC
d_gene: NA; abundance: many; j_gene: TRBJ1-5; v_gene: TRBV2; len: 17; CDR3aa: CASSDLEGIVGNQPQHF; CDR3nt: TGTGCCAGCAGTGACCTGGAAGGGATTGTGGGCAATCAGCCCCAGCATTTT
d_gene: TRBD1; abundance: many; j_gene: TRBJ1-4; v_gene: TRBV7-9; len: 15; CDR3aa: CASRTGTGGYEKLFF; CDR3nt: TGTGCCAGCAGAACCGGTACAGGGGGCTATGAAAAACTGTTTTTT
d_gene: TRBD1; abundance: many; j_gene: TRBJ1-3; v_gene: TRBV20-1; len: 14; CDR3aa: CSAMIQGAGNTIYF; CDR3nt: TGCAGTGCTATGATCCAGGGGGCGGGAAACACCATATATTTT
d_gene: TRBD1; abundance: few; j_gene: TRBJ2-7; v_gene: TRBV5-1; len: 14; CDR3aa: CASSSTGQGYEQYF; CDR3nt: TGCGCCAGCAGCTCAACCGGACAGGGTTACGAGCAGTACTTC
d_gene: NA; abundance: many; j_gene: TRBJ2-5; v_gene: TRBV7-9; len: 16; CDR3aa: CASSLTARLASETQYF; CDR3nt: TGTGCCAGCAGCTTAACCGCCCGTCTAGCCTCAGAGACCCAGTACTTC
d_gene: NA; abundance: many; j_gene: TRBJ1-2; v_gene: TRBV3-1; len: 13; CDR3aa: CASSPRTRYGYTF; CDR3nt: TGTGCCAGCAGCCCACGGACTCGGTATGGCTACACCTTC
d_gene: TRBD2; abundance: NA; j_gene: TRBJ2-7; v_gene: TRBV13; len: 14; CDR3aa: CASSLAGGPVEQYF; CDR3nt: TGTGCCAGCAGCCTAGCGGGAGGGCCCGTCGAGCAGTACTTC
d_gene: NA; abundance: NA; j_gene: TRBJ1-6; v_gene: TRBV6-1; len: 14; CDR3aa: CASSRAEVNSPLHF; CDR3nt: TGTGCCAGCAGTCGAGCAGAGGTGAATTCACCCCTCCACTTT
d_gene: NA; abundance: many; j_gene: TRBJ1-1; v_gene: TRBV6-1; len: 11; CDR3aa: CASSDRDKAFF; CDR3nt: TGTGCCAGCAGTGACAGGGACAAGGCTTTCTTT
d_gene: NA; abundance: NA; j_gene: TRBJ2-3; v_gene: TRBV4-1; len: 16; CDR3aa: CASTPVERSNPDTQYF; CDR3nt: TGCGCCAGCACCCCTGTTGAGAGGTCTAATCCAGATACGCAGTATTTT
d_gene: TRBD1; abundance: many; j_gene: TRBJ1-1; v_gene: TRBV7-8; len: 13; CDR3aa: CASRRDRERGAFF; CDR3nt: TGTGCCAGCAGACGGGACAGGGAACGGGGAGCTTTCTTT
d_gene: NA; abundance: many; j_gene: TRBJ2-3; v_gene: TRBV3-1; len: 15; CDR3aa: CASSQRTVNTDTQYF; CDR3nt: TGTGCCAGCAGCCAAAGGACGGTCAACACAGATACGCAGTATTTT
d_gene: NA; abundance: NA; j_gene: TRBJ2-7; v_gene: TRBV9; len: 11; CDR3aa: CATGQQYEQYF; CDR3nt: TGTGCCACAGGACAGCAGTACGAGCAGTACTTC
d_gene: NA; abundance: many; j_gene: TRBJ1-6; v_gene: TRBV6-1; len: 15; CDR3aa: CASGSRQNYNSPLHF; CDR3nt: TGTGCCAGCGGTAGTCGACAGAACTATAATTCACCCCTCCACTTT
d_gene: NA; abundance: many; j_gene: TRBJ2-1; v_gene: TRBV12-3/TRBV12-4; len: 13; CDR3aa: CASTWDSYNEQFF; CDR3nt: TGTGCCAGCACCTGGGATTCCTACAATGAGCAGTTCTTC